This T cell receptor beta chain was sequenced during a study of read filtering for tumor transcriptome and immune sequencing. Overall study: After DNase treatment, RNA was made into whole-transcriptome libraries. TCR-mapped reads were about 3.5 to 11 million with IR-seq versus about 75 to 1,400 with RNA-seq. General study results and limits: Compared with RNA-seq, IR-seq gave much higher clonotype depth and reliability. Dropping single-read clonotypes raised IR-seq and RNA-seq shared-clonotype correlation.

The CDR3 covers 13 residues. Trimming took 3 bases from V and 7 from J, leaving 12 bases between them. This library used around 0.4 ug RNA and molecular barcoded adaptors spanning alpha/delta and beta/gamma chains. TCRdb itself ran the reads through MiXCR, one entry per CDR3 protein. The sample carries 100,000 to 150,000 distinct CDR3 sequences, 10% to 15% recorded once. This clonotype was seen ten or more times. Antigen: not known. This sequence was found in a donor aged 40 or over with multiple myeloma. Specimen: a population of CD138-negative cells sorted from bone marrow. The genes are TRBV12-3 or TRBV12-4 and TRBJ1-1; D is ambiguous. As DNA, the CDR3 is TGTGCCAGCAGTTTCCTACCGGAGGGTGAAGCTTTCTTT. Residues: CASSFLPEGEAFF.